This T cell receptor (beta chain) was sequenced for a study of blood T cell repertoires in COVID-19. Study details: Samples representing acute and convalescent COVID-19 were sourced from the United States, Italy and Spain. Sources were T cells, B-cell-depleted T cells, or PBMCs; the material itself was cDNA or gDNA.

This CDR3 is 15 amino acids long. In germline, CDR1 is MNHEY, CDR2 SVGAGI. Between the trimmed V and J ends, which lost 1 base and 0 bases, there was a span of 9 bases. In the authors' methods: Amplification from reference gene primers served as the basis for estimated nucleated cell counts. The table came from immunoSEQ multiplex PCR; TCRdb's copy has only in-frame clones and leaves some out. The DNA gave D and trimming, while V, J and clone size come from that table. The data contain 190,000 or so clones, more than 75% of them singletons. Sequencing input: peripheral blood. The origin of this receptor is a man aged 60 to 69 who had recovered from COVID-19. This rearrangement joins TRBV6-5 to TRBJ1-2; tentatively, D is TRBD1 (5 bases). CDR3 nucleotides: TGTGCCAGCAGTTACTGGGGGGATCCTAACTATGGCTACACCTTC. It codes for CASSYWGDPNYGYTF.